Below, one T cell receptor (beta chain) is given with its context. Antigen unknown. V lost 9 bases and J 2 bases, leaving 13 bases between the germline ends. Germline CDR1 reads SNHLY; CDR2 reads FYNNEI. The CDR3 runs 14 residues. The record originates from a study of shared clonotypes between healthy human individuals. Overall study results and limits: Clonotype sharing among donors likely depends on sequencing depth. Approximately 5.3% was the fraction of naive CD4 clonotypes found shared across several donors. At large depth, rarefaction still showed sorted-subset sequencing to be incomplete.

Clones were sequenced by immunoSEQ multiplex PCR, and TCRdb holds only the in-frame ones, with some missing. This sample carries approximately 330,000 clones, about 70% of them seen once, and the ten largest clones take under 11%. The sequence derives from a man under 40 in good health. Specimen: memory CD4+ T cells sorted from blood. Subset meaning: CD45RA-negative fraction. This chain joins TRBV2 and TRBJ2-2, with D perhaps matching TRBD1 or TRBD2 (6 bases each). The chain's CDR3 is CARGGTRNTGELFF. CDR3 in DNA: TGTGCCAGAGGGGGGACTCGCAACACCGGGGAGCTGTTTTTT. Using reference TRBV2 and TRBJ2-2 for the parts outside the CDR3, the full variable domain is EPEVTQTPSHQVTQMGQEVILRCVPISNHLYFYWYRQILGQKVEFLVSFYNNEISEKSEIFDDQFSVERPDGSNFTLKIRSTKLEDSAMYFCARGGTRNTGELFFGEGSRLTVL.